The sample holds many counts of the clone carrying this TCR beta chain. Its antigen remains unidentified. This record belongs to a study of response to subunit inactivated influenza vaccine. The CDR3 loop spans 15 amino acids. Trimming stripped 0 bases from V and 5 bases from J, with 13 bases between. The germline CDR1 and CDR2 sequences are SGDLS and YYNGEE. TCRdb passed the RT-PCR reads through MiXCR, listing each CDR3 protein once. Among about 520,000 distinct CDR3 sequences listed, 6% to 9% were seen once. Findings of the study overall: Each seasonal influenza vaccination, the authors suggested, recruits few new T cells.

The starting material was PBMCs from blood, obtained 23 to 25 months after vaccination. This receptor was taken from a man aged 50-75 years who received an inactivated influenza vaccine. This chain uses TRBV9 with TRBJ2-3; either TRBD1 or TRBD2 may supply D (6 bases each). This chain's CDR3 is CASSVEGGSKDTQYF. In DNA, the CDR3 is TGTGCCAGCAGCGTAGAGGGGGGTAGTAAAGATACGCAGTATTTT.